Here is one TCR beta chain with its context. The sample comes from a study of T-cell reconstitution after alpha-beta-depleted transplantation in children. During its preparation, the TCRbeta library received unique molecular identifiers. TCRdb called the PCR reads again in MiXCR, with one record for every CDR3 protein. The sample records around 500,000 distinct CDR3 sequences, roughly an eighth being singletons. The TCR was taken from a human donor who donated a stem cell graft to a child with combined immunodeficiency. Here the sequenced sample was PBMCs from the stem cell graft donor, taken from the stem cell graft.

In DNA form, the CDR3 reads TGTGCCAGCAGCACCCTACAGGGGGCCCGCGAGACCCAGTACTTC. It encodes CASSTLQGARETQYF. The rearrangement uses TRBV7-8 and TRBJ2-5; TRBD1 aligns across 9 bases. The CDR3 is 15 residues long. Germline CDR1 SGHVS, CDR2 FQNEAQ. J lost 5 bases, V lost 5 bases, and 9 bases had no gene match. Together with reference TRBV7-8 and TRBJ2-5, the CDR3 gives the full variable domain: GAGVSQSPRYKVAKRGQDVALRCDPISGHVSLFWYQQALGQGPEFLTYFQNEAQLDKSGLPSDRFFAERPEGSVSTLKIQRTQQEDSAVYLCASSTLQGARETQYFGPGTRLLVL.